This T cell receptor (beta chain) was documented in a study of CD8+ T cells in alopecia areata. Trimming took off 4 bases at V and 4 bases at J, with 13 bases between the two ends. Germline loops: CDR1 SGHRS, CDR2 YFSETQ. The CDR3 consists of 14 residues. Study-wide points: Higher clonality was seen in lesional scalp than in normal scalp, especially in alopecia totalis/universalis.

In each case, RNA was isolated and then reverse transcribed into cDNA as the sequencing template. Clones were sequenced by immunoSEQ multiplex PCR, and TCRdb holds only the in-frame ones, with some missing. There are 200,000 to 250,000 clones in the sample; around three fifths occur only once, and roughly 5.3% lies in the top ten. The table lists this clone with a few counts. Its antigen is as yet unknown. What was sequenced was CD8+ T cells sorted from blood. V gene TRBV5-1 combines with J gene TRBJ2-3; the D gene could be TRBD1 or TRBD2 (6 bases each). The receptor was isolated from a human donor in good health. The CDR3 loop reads CASSRGQEADTQYF. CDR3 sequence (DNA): TGCGCCAGCAGCCGGGGGCAGGAAGCAGATACGCAGTATTTT.